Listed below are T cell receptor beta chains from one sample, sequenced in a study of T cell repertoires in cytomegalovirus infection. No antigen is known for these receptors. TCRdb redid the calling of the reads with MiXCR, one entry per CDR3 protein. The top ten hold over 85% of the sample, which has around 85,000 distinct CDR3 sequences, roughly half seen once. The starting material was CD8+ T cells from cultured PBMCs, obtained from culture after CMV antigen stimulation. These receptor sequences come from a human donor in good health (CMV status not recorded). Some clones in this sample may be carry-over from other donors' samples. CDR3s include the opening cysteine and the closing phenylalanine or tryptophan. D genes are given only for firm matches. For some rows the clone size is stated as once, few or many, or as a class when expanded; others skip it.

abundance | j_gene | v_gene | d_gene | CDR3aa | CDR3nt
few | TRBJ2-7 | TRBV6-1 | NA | CASSFADSPYEQYF | TGTGCCAGCAGTTTCGCCGACAGTCCCTACGAGCAGTACTTC
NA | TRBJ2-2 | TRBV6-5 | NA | CTSSLRENTGELFF | TGTACCAGCAGTTTGCGGGAAAACACCGGGGAGCTGTTTTTT
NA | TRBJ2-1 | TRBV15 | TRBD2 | CATSRGERLAGGYNEQFF | TGTGCCACCAGCAGAGGGGAGCGACTAGCGGGGGGCTACAATGAGCAGTTCTTC
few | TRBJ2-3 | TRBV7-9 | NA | CASSRTDTQYF | TGTGCCAGCAGCCGCACAGATACGCAGTATTTT
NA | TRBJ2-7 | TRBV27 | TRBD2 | CASSVAGGYEQYF | TGTGCCAGCAGTGTAGCGGGCGGCTACGAGCAGTACTTC
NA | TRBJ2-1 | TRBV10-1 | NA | CASSDPGAVNEQFF | TGCGCCAGCAGTGACCCGGGGGCGGTTAATGAGCAGTTCTTC
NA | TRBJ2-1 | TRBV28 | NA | CASSSGDNEQFF | TGTGCCAGCAGTTCAGGGGACAATGAGCAGTTCTTC
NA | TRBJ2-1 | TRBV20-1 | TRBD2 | CSANGGGLSYNEQFF | TGCAGTGCTAATGGCGGGGGGCTTTCATACAATGAGCAGTTCTTC
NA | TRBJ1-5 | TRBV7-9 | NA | CASSSSTGGNQPQHF | TGTGCCAGCAGCTCATCGACAGGAGGCAATCAGCCCCAGCATTTT
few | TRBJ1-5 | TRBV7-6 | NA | CASSSAQGNQPQHF | TGTGCCAGCAGCTCAGCACAGGGCAATCAGCCCCAGCATTTT
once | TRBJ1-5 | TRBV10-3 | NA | CAISESRRTISNQPQHF | TGTGCCATCAGTGAGTCACGACGGACCATAAGCAATCAGCCCCAGCATTTT
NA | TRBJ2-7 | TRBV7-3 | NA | CASSLLGRLDEQYF | TGTGCCAGCAGCTTATTGGGGAGGTTGGACGAGCAGTACTTC
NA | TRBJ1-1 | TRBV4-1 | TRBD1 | CASSQKQGRNTEAFF | TGCGCCAGCAGCCAAAAACAGGGGCGGAACACTGAAGCTTTCTTT
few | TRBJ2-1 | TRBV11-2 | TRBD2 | CASSLDILADLQYNEQFF | TGTGCCAGCAGCTTAGATATACTAGCGGACCTACAGTACAATGAGCAGTTCTTC
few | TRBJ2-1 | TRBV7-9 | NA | CASSPLLGVAGNEQFF | TGTGCCAGCAGCCCACTTCTGGGAGTTGCGGGGAATGAGCAGTTCTTC
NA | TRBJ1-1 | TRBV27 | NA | CASSLARLTEAFF | TGTGCCAGCAGTCTCGCTCGCCTGACCGAAGCTTTCTTT
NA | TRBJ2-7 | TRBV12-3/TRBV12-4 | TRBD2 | CASSWSGGDYEQYF | TGTGCCAGCAGTTGGAGCGGGGGGGACTACGAGCAGTACTTC
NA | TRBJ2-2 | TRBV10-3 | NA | CAISGWVANTGELFF | TGTGCCATCAGTGGGTGGGTGGCGAACACCGGGGAGCTGTTTTTT
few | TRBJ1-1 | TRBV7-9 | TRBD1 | CASSFAPTGIGNTEAFF | TGTGCCAGCAGCTTCGCCCCGACAGGGATTGGGAACACTGAAGCTTTCTTT
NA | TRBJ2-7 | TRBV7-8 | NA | CASSSGTPGDEQYF | TGTGCCAGCAGCTCTGGAACTCCTGGCGACGAGCAGTACTTC
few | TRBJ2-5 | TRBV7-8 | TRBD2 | CASSLVRGGEETQYF | TGTGCCAGCAGCTTAGTGCGGGGGGGGGAAGAGACCCAGTACTTC
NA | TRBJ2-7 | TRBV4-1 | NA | CASSQRLVYEQYF | TGCGCCAGCAGCCAGCGGCTAGTCTACGAGCAGTACTTC
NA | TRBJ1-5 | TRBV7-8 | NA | CASSLAKTGSGNQPQHF | TGTGCCAGCAGCTTGGCCAAGACAGGATCAGGTAATCAGCCCCAGCATTTT
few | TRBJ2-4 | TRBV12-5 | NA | CASGDEDSLKNIQYF | TGTGCTAGTGGCGATGAGGACAGTTTAAAAAACATTCAGTACTTC
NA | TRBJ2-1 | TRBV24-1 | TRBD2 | CATSETTSGIVNEQFF | TGTGCCACCAGTGAAACGACTAGCGGGATTGTTAATGAGCAGTTCTTC
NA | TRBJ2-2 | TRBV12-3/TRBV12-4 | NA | CASEFNTGELFF | TGTGCCAGCGAGTTTAACACCGGGGAGCTGTTTTTT
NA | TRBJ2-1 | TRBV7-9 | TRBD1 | CASRPIDRGSYNEQFF | TGTGCCAGCAGGCCTATCGACAGGGGGTCCTACAATGAGCAGTTCTTC
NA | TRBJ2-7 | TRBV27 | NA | CASSLRGPFEQYF | TGTGCCAGCAGTTTACGGGGTCCATTCGAGCAGTACTTC
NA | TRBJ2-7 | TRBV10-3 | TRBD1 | CAISEETGGTTFTYEQYF | TGTGCCATCAGTGAGGAAACAGGGGGCACGACCTTTACCTACGAGCAGTACTTC
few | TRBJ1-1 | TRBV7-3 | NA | CASSLTPESSLGAEAFF | TGTGCCAGCAGCTTAACCCCTGAGTCATCCTTGGGAGCTGAAGCTTTCTTT
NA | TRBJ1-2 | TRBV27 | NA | CASSSGRSTSNYGYTF | TGTGCCAGCAGTTCGGGACGCTCTACTTCTAACTATGGCTACACCTTC
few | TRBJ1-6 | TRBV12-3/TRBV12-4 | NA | CASSLTLGSPSPLHF | TGTGCCAGCAGTTTGACTCTCGGGTCCCCCAGTCCCCTCCACTTT
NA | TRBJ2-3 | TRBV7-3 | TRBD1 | CASSLTTGGPDTQYF | TGTGCCAGCAGCTTAACGACAGGGGGGCCAGATACGCAGTATTTT
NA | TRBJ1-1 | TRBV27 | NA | CASSALFATEAFF | TGTGCCAGCAGCGCCTTGTTTGCGACTGAAGCTTTCTTT
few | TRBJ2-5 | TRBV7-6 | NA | CASSFYLEKTAQETQYF | TGTGCCAGCAGCTTTTACCTTGAAAAGACAGCCCAAGAGACCCAGTACTTC
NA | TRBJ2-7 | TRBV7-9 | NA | CASSYTRQNSGAYEQYF | TGTGCCAGCAGTTACACCAGGCAAAATTCGGGGGCATACGAGCAGTACTTC
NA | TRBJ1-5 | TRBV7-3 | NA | CASSLTPGQPQHF | TGTGCCAGCAGCTTAACGCCAGGTCAGCCCCAGCATTTT
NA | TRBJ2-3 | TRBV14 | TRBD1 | CASSQFRTGKDTQYF | TGTGCCAGCAGCCAATTCAGGACAGGGAAGGATACGCAGTATTTT
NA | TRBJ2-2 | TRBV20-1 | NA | CSAREDYTGELFF | TGCAGTGCTAGAGAGGACTACACCGGGGAGCTGTTTTTT
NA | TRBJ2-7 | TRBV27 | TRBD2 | CASSLSGGGLAGGYEQYF | TGTGCCAGCAGTTTATCCGGGGGGGGACTAGCGGGAGGGTACGAGCAGTACTTC
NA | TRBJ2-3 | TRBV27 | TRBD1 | CASSNRGRNTDTQYF | TGTGCCAGCAGTAACAGGGGGCGCAACACAGATACGCAGTATTTT
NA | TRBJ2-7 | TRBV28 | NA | CASSPTGETYEQYF | TGTGCCAGCAGTCCCACAGGAGAAACCTACGAGCAGTACTTC
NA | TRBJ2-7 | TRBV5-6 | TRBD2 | CASSSPRAGGGEQYF | TGTGCCAGCAGCTCTCCCCGGGCGGGGGGAGGGGAGCAGTACTTC
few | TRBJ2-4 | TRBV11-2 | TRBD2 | CASSWTSGSAKNIQYF | TGTGCCAGCAGCTGGACTAGCGGGAGCGCAAAAAACATTCAGTACTTC
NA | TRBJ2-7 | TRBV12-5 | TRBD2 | CASATPRGGVFYEQYF | TGTGCTAGCGCGACACCCCGGGGGGGCGTATTTTACGAGCAGTACTTC
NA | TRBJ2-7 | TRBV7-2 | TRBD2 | CASSTSGYTYEQYF | TGTGCCAGCAGTACTAGCGGGTATACCTACGAGCAGTACTTC
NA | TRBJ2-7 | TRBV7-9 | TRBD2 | CASSLSAGDPYEQYF | TGTGCCAGCAGCTTGTCGGCGGGAGACCCTTACGAGCAGTACTTC
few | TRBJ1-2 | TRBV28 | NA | CASSRLMRTVSYGYTF | TGTGCCAGCAGCCGACTGATGAGGACAGTAAGCTATGGCTACACCTTC
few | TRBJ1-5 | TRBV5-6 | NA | CASSYRGRGSQPQHF | TGTGCCAGCAGCTATAGGGGCAGAGGGAGTCAGCCCCAGCATTTT
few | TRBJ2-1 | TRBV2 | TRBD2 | CASSVGAGGQPNEQFF | TGTGCCAGCAGTGTAGGGGCGGGGGGGCAGCCCAATGAGCAGTTCTTC
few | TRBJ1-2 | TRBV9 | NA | CASSPGGSNYGYTF | TGTGCCAGCAGCCCGGGGGGGTCTAACTATGGCTACACCTTC
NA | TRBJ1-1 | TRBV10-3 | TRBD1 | CAIRDRGNTEAFF | TGTGCCATCAGGGACAGGGGGAACACTGAAGCTTTCTTT
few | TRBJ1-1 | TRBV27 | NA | CASSLRRRNTEAFF | TGTGCCAGCAGTTTAAGGAGACGGAACACTGAAGCTTTCTTT
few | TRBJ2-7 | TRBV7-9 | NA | CASSPRENEQYF | TGTGCCAGCAGCCCGCGGGAAAACGAGCAGTACTTC
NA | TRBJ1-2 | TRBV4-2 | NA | CASSQDDSLYGYTF | TGTGCCAGCAGCCAAGATGACAGCCTCTATGGCTACACCTTC
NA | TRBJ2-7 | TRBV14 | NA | CASSLRPPGGSYEQYF | TGTGCCAGCAGCCTCCGACCCCCGGGCGGCTCCTACGAGCAGTACTTC
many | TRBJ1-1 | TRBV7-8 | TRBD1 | CASSPSTGVVAKNTEAFF | TGTGCCAGCAGCCCGAGTACAGGGGTTGTCGCGAAGAACACTGAAGCTTTCTTT
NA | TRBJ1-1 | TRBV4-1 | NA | CASSQAYEQLEAFF | TGCGCCAGCAGCCAAGCGTATGAACAGCTTGAAGCTTTCTTT
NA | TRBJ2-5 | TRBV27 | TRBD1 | CASSSPGQQETQYF | TGTGCCAGCAGTTCCCCGGGACAGCAAGAGACCCAGTACTTC
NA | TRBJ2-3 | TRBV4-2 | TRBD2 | CASSQDGGRLDTQYF | TGTGCCAGCAGCCAAGACGGGGGGAGGTTAGATACGCAGTATTTT